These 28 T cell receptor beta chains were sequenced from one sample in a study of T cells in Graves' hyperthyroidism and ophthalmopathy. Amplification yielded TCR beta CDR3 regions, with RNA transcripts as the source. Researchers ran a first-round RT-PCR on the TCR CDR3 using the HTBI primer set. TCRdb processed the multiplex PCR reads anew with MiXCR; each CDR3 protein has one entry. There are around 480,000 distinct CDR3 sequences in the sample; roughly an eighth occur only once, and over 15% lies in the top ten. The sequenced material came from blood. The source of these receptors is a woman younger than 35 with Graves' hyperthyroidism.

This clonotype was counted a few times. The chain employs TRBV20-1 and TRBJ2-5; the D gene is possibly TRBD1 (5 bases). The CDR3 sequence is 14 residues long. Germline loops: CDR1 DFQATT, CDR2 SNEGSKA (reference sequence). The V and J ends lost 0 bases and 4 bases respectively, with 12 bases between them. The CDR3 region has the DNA TGCAGTGCTAGAGATTTGCAGGGCCGAGAGACCCAGTACTTC. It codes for CSARDLQGRETQYF.

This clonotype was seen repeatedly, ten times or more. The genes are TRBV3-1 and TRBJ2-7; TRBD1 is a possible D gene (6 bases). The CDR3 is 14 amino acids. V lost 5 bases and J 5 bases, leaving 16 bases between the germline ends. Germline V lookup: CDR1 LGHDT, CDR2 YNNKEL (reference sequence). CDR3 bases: TGTGCCAGCAGCAATCGACAGGATAGGCACGAGCAGTACTTC. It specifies CASSNRQDRHEQYF.

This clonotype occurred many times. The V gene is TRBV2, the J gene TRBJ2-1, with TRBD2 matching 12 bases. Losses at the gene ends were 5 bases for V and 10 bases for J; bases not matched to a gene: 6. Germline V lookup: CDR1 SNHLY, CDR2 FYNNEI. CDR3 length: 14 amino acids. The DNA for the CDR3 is TGTGCCAGCAGTAGACTAGCGGGAGAGGGGGAGCAGTTCTTC. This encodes CASSRLAGEGEQFF.

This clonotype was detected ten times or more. The CDR3 region has the DNA TGTGCCAGCAGTTTATATGGGGGCGGCTTTTCTGAAGCTTTCTTT. The encoded protein is CASSLYGGGFSEAFF. The V and J genes are TRBV27 and TRBJ1-1; perhaps TRBD1 as D (6 bases). CDR1 and CDR2 (germline): MNHEY, SMNVEV (reference sequence). V lost 1 base and J 6 bases, leaving 15 bases between the germline ends. The CDR3 length is 15 residues.

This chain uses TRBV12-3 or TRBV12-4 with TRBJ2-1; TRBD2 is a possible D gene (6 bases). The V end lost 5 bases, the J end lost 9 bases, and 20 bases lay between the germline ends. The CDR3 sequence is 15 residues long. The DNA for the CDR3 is TGTGCCAGCAGTCCTCCCTGGGGGTCCGGGGGTGAGCAGTTCTTC. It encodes CASSPPWGSGGEQFF.

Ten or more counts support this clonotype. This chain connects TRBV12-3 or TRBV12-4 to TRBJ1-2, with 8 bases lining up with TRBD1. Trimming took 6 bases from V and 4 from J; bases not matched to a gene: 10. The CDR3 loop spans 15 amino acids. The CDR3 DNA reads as TGTGCCAGCAGGCCCGAGGGACAGGCTACCTATGGCTACACCTTC. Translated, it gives CASRPEGQATYGYTF.

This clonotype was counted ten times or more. DNA of the CDR3: TGTGCCAGCAGCCAACCTCGACAGGGGACTTCCGGGTGGACCCAGTACTTC. Translated: CASSQPRQGTSGWTQYF. The chain has TRBV4-2 and TRBJ2-5; 8 positions agree with TRBD1. Germline V gene sequence: CDR1 LGHNA, CDR2 YNFKEQ. With 2 bases clipped from V and 7 bases from J, the junction kept 15 bases outside the gene matches. CDR3 size: 17 residues.

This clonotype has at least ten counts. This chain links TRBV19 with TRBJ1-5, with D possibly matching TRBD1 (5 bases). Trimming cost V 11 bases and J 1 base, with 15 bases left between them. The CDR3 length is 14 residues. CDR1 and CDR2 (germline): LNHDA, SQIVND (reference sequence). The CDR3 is CAVRGGLSNQPQHF. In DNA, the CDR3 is TGTGCCGTAAGGGGAGGGTTGAGCAATCAGCCCCAGCATTTT.

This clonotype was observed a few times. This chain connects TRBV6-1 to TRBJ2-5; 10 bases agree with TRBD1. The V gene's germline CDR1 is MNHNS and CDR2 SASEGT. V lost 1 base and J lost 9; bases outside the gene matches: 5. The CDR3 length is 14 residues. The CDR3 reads CASSEVGTGVAQYF. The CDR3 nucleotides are TGTGCCAGCAGTGAAGTGGGGACAGGGGTGGCCCAGTACTTC.

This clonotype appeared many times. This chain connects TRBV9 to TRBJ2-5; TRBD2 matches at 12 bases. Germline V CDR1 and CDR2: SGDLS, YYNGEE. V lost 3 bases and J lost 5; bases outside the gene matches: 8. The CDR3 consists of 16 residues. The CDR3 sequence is CASSGGLAGNGETQYF. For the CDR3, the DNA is TGTGCCAGCAGCGGAGGACTAGCGGGAAACGGTGAGACCCAGTACTTC.

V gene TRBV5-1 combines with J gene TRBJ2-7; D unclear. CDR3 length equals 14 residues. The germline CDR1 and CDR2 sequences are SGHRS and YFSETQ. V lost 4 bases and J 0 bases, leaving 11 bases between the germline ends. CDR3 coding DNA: TGCGCCAGCAGCCCGAGGTGGGACTCCTACGAGCAGTACTTC. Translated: CASSPRWDSYEQYF.

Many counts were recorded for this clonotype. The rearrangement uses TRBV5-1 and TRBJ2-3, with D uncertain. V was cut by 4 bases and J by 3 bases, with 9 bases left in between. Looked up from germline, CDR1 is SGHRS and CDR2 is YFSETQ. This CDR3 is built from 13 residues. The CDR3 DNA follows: TGCGCCAGCAGCCGAGGAGCTACAGATACGCAGTATTTT. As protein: CASSRGATDTQYF.

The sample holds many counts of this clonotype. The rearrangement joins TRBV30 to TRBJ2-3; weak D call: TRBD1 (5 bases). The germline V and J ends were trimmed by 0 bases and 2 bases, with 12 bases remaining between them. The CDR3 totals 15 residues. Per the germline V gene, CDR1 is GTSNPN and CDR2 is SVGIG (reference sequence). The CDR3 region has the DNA TGTGCCTGGAGTGTTGGGGCGGAAATCACAGATACGCAGTATTTT. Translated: CAWSVGAEITDTQYF.

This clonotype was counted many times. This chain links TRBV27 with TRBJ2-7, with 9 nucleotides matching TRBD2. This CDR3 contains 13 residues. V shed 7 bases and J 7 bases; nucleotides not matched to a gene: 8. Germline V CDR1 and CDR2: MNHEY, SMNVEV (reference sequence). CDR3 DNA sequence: TGTGCCAGCAAGGCGGGAGGGCCTGGTGAGCAGTACGTC. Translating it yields CASKAGGPGEQYV.

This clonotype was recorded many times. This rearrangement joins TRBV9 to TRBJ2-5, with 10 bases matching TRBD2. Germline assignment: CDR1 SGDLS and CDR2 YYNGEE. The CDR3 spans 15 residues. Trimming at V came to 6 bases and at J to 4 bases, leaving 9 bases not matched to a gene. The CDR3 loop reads CASNPGVAGGETQYF. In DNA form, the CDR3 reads TGTGCCAGCAACCCAGGGGTAGCGGGAGGAGAGACCCAGTACTTC.

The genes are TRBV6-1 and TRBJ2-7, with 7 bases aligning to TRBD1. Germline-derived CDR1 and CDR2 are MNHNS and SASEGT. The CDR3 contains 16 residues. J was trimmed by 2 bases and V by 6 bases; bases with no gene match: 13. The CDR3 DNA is TGTGCCAGCAGCTTGACAGGGTGGCAGTCCCCCTACGAGCAGTACTTC. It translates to CASSLTGWQSPYEQYF.

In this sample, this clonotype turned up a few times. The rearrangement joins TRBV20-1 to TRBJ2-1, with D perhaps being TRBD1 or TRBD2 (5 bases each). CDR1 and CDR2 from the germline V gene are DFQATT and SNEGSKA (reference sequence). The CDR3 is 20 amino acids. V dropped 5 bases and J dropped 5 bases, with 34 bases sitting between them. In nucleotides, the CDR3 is TGCAGTGCTCAGGGAGAGAAAGCGGTCGACCCACTTAGTTGGCACAATGAGCAGTTCTTC. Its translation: CSAQGEKAVDPLSWHNEQFF.

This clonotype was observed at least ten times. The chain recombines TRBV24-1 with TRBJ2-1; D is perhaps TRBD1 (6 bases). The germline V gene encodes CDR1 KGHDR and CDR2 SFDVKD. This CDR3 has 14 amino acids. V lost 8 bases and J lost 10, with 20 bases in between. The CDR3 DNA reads TGTGCCACCAAGCCTGGGGACACACTTGGGGAGCAGTTCTTC. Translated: CATKPGDTLGEQFF.

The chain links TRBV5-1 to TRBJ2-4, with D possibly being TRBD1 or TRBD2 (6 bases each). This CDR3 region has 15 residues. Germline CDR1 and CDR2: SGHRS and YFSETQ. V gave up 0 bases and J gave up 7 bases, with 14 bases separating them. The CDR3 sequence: CASSLEFRGGNIQYF. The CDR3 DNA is TGCGCCAGCAGCTTGGAATTCAGGGGAGGTAACATTCAGTACTTC.

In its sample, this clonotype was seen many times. The CDR3 nucleotides are TGTGCCAGCAGCGGCCTAGAGAGCACAGATACGCAGTATTTT. Translation gives CASSGLESTDTQYF. V gene TRBV2 combines with J gene TRBJ2-3; no firm D call. CDR1 is SNHLY, CDR2 FYNNEI, per germline. Trimming pared 6 bases from V and 0 bases from J, leaving 10 bases between. CDR3 length equals 14 residues.

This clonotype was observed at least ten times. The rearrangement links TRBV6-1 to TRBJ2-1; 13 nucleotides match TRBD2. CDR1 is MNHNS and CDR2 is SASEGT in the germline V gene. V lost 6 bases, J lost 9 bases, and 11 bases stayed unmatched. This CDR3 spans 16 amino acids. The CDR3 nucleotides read TGTGCCAGCAGCTCCTGGACTAGCGGGAGTCTCGGTGAGCAGTTCTTC. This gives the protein CASSSWTSGSLGEQFF.

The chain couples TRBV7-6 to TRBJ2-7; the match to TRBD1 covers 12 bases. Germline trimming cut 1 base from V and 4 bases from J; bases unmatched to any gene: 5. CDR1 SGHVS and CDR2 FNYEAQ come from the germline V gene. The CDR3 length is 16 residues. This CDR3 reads CASSLERDRGQYEQYF. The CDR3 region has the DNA TGTGCCAGCAGCTTAGAACGGGACAGGGGGCAGTACGAGCAGTACTTC.

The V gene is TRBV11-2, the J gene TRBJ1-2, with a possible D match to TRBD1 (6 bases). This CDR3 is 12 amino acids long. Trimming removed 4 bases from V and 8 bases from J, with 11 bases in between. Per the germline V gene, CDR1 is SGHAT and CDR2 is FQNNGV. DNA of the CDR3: TGTGCCAGCAGCTCTCAGGGGTTAGGCTACACCTTC. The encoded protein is CASSSQGLGYTF.

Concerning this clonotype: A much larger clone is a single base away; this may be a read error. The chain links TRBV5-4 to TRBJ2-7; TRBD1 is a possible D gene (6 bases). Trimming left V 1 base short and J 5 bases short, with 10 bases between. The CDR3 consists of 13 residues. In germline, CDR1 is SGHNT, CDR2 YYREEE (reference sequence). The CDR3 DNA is TGTGCCAGCAGCTTGTCAGGGGACGACGAGCAGTACTTC. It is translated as CASSLSGDDEQYF.

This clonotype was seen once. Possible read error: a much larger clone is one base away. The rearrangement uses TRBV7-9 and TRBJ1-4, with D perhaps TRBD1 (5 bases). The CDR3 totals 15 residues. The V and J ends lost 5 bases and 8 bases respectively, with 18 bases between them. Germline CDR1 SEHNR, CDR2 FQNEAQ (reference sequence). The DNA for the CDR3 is TGTGCCAGCAGCATTGGCAGGGTGAAATTGGAAAAACTGTTTTTT. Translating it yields CASSIGRVKLEKLFF. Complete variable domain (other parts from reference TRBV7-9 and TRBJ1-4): DTGVSQNPRHKITKRGQNVTFRCDPISEHNRLYWYRQTLGQGPEFLTYFQNEAQLEKSRLLSDRFSAERPKGSFSTLEIQRTEQGDSAMYLCASSIGRVKLEKLFFGSGTQLSVL.

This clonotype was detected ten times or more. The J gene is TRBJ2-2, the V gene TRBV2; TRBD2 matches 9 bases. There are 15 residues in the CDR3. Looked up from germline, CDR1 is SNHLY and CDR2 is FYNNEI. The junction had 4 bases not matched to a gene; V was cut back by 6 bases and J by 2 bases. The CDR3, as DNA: TGTGCCAGCAGAGCTAGCGGGATAAACACCGGGGAGCTGTTTTTT. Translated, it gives CASRASGINTGELFF.

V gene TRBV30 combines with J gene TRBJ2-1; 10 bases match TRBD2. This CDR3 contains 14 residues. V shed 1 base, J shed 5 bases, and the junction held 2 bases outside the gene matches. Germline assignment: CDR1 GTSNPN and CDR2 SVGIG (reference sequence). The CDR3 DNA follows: TGTGCCTGGAGTGGGACTAGCGGAGACAATGAGCAGTTCTTC. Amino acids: CAWSGTSGDNEQFF.

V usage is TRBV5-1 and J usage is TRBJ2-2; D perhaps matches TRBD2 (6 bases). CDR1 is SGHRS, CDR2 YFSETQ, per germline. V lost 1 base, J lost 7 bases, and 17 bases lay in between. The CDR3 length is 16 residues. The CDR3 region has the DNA TGCGCCAGCAGCTTGAGGTTGGGGACTGGAAGCGGGGAGCTGTTTTTT. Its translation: CASSLRLGTGSGELFF.